What follows is one TCR beta chain and its context. V was trimmed by 1 base and J by 4 bases, leaving 13 bases between them. This CDR3 is built from 15 residues. CDR1 KGHSH and CDR2 LQKENI come from the germline V gene. The sample is drawn from a study of blood T cell repertoires in COVID-19. Study context: Donors in the United States, Italy and Spain gave samples during acute or convalescent COVID-19. From T cells, B-cell-depleted T cells, or PBMCs came the material, which was cDNA or gDNA.

As originally analysed: Estimation of nucleated cell counts relied on the amplification of reference gene primers. Sequencing was performed with immunoSEQ multiplex PCR; in TCRdb, only in-frame clones are kept and a portion is missing. V and J calls and clone size are those listed in that table; D and trimming were worked out from the DNA. The table has 45,000 to 60,000 clones, approximately 90% seen once; the top ten hold around 1.6%. The specimen was peripheral blood. This TCR came from a man in his sixties with acute or convalescent COVID-19. The chain couples TRBV18 to TRBJ1-1, with D possibly matching TRBD1 (5 bases). CDR3 coding DNA: TGTGCCAGCTCACCACAGGTTAGCGGGACCACTGAAGCTTTCTTT. Translated: CASSPQVSGTTEAFF.